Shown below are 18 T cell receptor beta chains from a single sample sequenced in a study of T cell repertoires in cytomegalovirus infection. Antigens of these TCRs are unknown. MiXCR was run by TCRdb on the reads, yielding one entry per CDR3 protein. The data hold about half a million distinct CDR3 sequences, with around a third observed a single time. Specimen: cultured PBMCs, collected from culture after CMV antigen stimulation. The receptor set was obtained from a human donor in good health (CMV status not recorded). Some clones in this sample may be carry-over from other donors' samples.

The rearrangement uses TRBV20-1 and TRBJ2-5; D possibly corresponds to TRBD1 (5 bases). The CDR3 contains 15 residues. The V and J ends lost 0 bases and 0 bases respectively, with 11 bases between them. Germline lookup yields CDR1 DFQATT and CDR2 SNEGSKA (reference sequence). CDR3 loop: CSARDEQGNQETQYF. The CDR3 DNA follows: TGCAGTGCTAGAGACGAGCAGGGCAACCAAGAGACCCAGTACTTC.

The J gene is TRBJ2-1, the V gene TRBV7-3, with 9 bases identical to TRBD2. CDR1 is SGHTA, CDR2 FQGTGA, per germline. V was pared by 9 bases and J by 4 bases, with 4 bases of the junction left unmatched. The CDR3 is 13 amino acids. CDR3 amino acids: CASIAGAYNEQFF. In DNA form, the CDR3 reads TGTGCCAGTATAGCGGGAGCGTACAATGAGCAGTTCTTC.

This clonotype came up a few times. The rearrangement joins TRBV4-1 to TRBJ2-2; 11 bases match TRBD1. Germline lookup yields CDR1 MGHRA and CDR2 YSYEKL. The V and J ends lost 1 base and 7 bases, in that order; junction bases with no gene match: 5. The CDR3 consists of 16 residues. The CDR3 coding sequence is TGCGCCAGCAGCCAAGGGGGACAGGGGGTCCACGGGGAGCTGTTTTTT. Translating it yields CASSQGGQGVHGELFF.

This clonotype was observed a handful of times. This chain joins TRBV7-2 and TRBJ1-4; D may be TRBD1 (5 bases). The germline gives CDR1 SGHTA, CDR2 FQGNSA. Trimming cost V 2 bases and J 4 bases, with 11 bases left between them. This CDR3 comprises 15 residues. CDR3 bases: TGTGCCAGCAGCTTAAAGAAGGGGAATAATGAAAAACTGTTTTTT. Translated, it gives CASSLKKGNNEKLFF.

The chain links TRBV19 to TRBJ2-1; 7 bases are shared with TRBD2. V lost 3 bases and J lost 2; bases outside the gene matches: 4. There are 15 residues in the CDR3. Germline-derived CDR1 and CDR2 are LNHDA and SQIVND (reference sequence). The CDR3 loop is CASSISLAAYNEQFF. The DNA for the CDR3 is TGTGCCAGTAGTATTTCCCTAGCGGCCTACAATGAGCAGTTCTTC.

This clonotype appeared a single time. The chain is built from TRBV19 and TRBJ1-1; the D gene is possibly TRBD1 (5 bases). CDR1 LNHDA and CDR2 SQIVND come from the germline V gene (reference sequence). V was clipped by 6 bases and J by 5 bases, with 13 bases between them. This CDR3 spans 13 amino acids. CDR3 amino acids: CASRAAGTTEAFF. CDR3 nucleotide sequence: TGTGCCAGTAGAGCCGCGGGGACGACTGAAGCTTTCTTT.

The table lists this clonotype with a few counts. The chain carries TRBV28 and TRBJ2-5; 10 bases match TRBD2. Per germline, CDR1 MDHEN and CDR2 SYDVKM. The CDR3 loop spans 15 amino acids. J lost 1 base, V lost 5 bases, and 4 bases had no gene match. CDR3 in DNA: TGTGCCAGCAGTCAAGCGGGAGGGGGCCAAGAGACCCAGTACTTC. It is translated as CASSQAGGGQETQYF.

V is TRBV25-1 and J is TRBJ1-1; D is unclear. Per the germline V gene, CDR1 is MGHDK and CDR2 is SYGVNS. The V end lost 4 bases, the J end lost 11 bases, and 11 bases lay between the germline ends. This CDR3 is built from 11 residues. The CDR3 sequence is CASSGRVSAFF. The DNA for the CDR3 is TGTGCCAGCAGTGGAAGGGTGAGCGCTTTCTTT.

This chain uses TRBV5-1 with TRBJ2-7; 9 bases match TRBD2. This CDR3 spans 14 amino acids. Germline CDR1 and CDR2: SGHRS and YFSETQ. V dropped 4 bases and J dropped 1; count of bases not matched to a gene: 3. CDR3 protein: CASSQTSGSYEQYF. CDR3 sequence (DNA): TGCGCCAGCAGCCAGACTAGCGGTTCCTACGAGCAGTACTTC.

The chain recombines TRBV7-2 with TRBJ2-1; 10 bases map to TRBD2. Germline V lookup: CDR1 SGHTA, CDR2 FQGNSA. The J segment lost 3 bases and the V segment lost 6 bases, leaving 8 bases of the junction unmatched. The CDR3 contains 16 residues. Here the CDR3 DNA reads TGTGCCAGCAGGCGGCCCGGGACTAGCGTCTACAATGAGCAGTTCTTC. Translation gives CASRRPGTSVYNEQFF.

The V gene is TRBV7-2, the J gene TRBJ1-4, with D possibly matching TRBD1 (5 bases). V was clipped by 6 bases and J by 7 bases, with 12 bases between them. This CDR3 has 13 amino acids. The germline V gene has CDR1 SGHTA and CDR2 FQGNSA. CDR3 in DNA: TGTGCCAGCAGGGGGAGGGGTGTTGAAAAACTGTTTTTT. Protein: CASRGRGVEKLFF.

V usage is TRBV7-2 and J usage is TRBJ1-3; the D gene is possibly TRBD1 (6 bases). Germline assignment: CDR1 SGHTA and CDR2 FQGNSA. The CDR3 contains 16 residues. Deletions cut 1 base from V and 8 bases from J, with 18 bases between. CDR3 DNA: TGTGCCAGCAGCTTAGACTCGTCAGGGGAAGGACACACCATATATTTT. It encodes CASSLDSSGEGHTIYF.

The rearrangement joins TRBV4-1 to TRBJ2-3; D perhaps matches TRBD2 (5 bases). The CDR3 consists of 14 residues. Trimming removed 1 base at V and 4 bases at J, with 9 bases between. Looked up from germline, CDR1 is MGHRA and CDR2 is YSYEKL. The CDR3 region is CASSQVGAADTQYF. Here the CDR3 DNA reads TGCGCCAGCAGCCAAGTGGGAGCGGCAGATACGCAGTATTTT.

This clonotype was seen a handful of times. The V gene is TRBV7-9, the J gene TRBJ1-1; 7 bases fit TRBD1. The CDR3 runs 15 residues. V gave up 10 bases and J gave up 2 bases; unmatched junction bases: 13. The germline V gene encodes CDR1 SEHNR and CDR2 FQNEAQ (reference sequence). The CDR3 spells CATRIPRTGNTEAFF. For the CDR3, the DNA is TGTGCCACCCGAATCCCCCGGACAGGAAACACTGAAGCTTTCTTT.

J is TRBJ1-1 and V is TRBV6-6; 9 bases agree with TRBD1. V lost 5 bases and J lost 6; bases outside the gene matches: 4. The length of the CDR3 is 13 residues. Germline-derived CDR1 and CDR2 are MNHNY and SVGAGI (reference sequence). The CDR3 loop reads CASSTTGGAEAFF. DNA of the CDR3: TGTGCCAGCAGTACGACAGGGGGGGCTGAAGCTTTCTTT.

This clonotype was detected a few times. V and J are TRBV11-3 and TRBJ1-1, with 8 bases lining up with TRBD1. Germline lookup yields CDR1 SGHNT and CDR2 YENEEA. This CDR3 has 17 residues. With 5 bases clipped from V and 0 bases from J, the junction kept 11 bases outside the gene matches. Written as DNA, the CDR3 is TGTGCCAGCAGCCTTCGGACAGGGAGGGGTATGAACACTGAAGCTTTCTTT. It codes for CASSLRTGRGMNTEAFF.

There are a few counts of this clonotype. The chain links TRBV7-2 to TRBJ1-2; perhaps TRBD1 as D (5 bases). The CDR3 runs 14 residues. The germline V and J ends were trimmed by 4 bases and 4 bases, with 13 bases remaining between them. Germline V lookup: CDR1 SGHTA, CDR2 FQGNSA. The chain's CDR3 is CASSYTRVGYGYTF. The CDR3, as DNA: TGTGCCAGCAGCTATACCAGGGTCGGCTATGGCTACACCTTC. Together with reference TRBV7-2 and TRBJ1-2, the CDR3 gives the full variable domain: GAGVSQSPSNKVTEKGKDVELRCDPISGHTALYWYRQSLGQGLEFLIYFQGNSAPDKSGLPSDRFSAERTGGSVSTLTIQRTQQEDSAVYLCASSYTRVGYGYTFGSGTRLTVV.

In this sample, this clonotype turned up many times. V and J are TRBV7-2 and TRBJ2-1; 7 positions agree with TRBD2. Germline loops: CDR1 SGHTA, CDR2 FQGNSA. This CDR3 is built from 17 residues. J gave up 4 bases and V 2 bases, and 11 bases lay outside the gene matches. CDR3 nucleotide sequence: TGTGCCAGCAGCTTAAGGTTCCAGCGGGGCCTATACAATGAGCAGTTCTTC. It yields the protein CASSLRFQRGLYNEQFF.